Each of the 30 T cell receptor beta chains below was sequenced from the same sample in a study of blood T cell repertoires in COVID-19. Profiled with immunoSEQ multiplex PCR; TCRdb holds only in-frame clones, not every one. The profile shows 25,000 to 35,000 clones, 85% to 90% of them singletons. Material for sequencing was peripheral blood. All receptors come from a human donor in a cohort sampled during active COVID-19. The donor label of this sample is uncertain.

This clone was counted a single time. The chain carries TRBV11-3 and TRBJ1-6, with 8 bases aligning to TRBD1. With V trimmed by 5 bases and J by 6 bases, 6 bases remained unmatched. This CDR3 has 15 amino acids. Germline assignment: CDR1 SGHNT and CDR2 YENEEA. CDR3: CASSTRTGPNSPLHF. The CDR3, as DNA: TGTGCCAGCAGCACCCGGACAGGGCCTAATTCACCCCTCCACTTT.

The V and J genes are TRBV7-8 and TRBJ2-1; 12 bases map to TRBD2. V lost 4 bases, J lost 1 base, and 14 bases stayed unmatched. The CDR3 extends over 20 amino acids. CDR1 and CDR2 (germline): SGHVS, FQNEAQ. This CDR3 is CASSSPGHRTSGESYNEQFF. DNA for the CDR3: TGTGCCAGCAGCTCACCGGGACACCGGACTAGCGGGGAGTCCTACAATGAGCAGTTCTTC.

This chain uses TRBV6-5 with TRBJ1-2; no definite D call. Germline V gene lookup returns CDR1 MNHEY and CDR2 SVGAGI. The V and J ends lost 6 bases and 5 bases respectively, with 10 bases between them. This CDR3 has 12 amino acids. The CDR3 DNA reads TGTGCCAGCAGCAAGACGGGGTATGGCTACACCTTC. Its protein product is CASSKTGYGYTF.

This clone appeared once. The chain couples TRBV28 to TRBJ1-1; 8 bases are a match to TRBD1. The CDR3 consists of 14 residues. V lost 6 bases, J lost 11 bases, and 14 bases stayed unmatched. From germline, CDR1 is MDHEN and CDR2 SYDVKM. CDR3 coding DNA: TGTGCCAGCAGCCCTAATGACAGGGGTGGGGCGGCTTTCTTT. Protein product: CASSPNDRGGAAFF.

Only a few counts were recorded for this clone. The V call is TRBV28, the J call TRBJ2-2; 7 positions agree with TRBD1. Trimming at V came to 2 bases and at J to 2 bases, leaving 5 bases not matched to a gene. The CDR3 contains 16 residues. CDR1 is MDHEN, CDR2 SYDVKM, per germline. The DNA for the CDR3 is TGTGCCAGCAGTTTAAGTGGGACAGTTAACACCGGGGAGCTGTTTTTT. Amino acids: CASSLSGTVNTGELFF. Filled out from reference TRBV28 and TRBJ2-2, the complete variable domain reads DVKVTQSSRYLVKRTGEKVFLECVQDMDHENMFWYRQDPGLGLRLIYFSYDVKMKEKGDIPEGYSVSREKKERFSLILESASTNQTSMYLCASSLSGTVNTGELFFGEGSRLTVL.

This rearrangement joins TRBV18 to TRBJ1-1, with D maybe TRBD1 (5 bases). Germline V gives CDR1 KGHSH, CDR2 LQKENI. V was cut by 2 bases and J by 0 bases, with 13 bases left in between. CDR3 length: 16 residues. For the CDR3, the DNA is TGTGCCAGCTCACCAGTCGGGCAGGGTCTGAACACTGAAGCTTTCTTT. Its protein is CASSPVGQGLNTEAFF. Drawing the rest from reference TRBV18 and TRBJ1-1, the complete variable domain is NAGVMQNPRHLVRRRGQEARLRCSPMKGHSHVYWYRQLPEEGLKFMVYLQKENIIDESGMPKERFSAEFPKEGPSILRIQQVVRGDSAAYFCASSPVGQGLNTEAFFGQGTRLTVV.

The V gene is TRBV19, the J gene TRBJ2-5; TRBD1 agrees at 7 bases. V was pared by 3 bases and J by 1 base, with 5 bases of the junction left unmatched. Germline assignment: CDR1 LNHDA and CDR2 SQIVND (reference sequence). The CDR3 covers 15 residues. CDR3 sequence: CASSIGWTGQETQYF. CDR3 sequence (DNA): TGTGCCAGTAGTATTGGATGGACAGGCCAAGAGACCCAGTACTTC.

J is TRBJ2-1 and V is TRBV11-3, with 14 bases fitting TRBD2. The CDR3 loop spans 14 amino acids. Trimming at V came to 7 bases and at J to 10 bases, leaving 6 bases not matched to a gene. Germline V gives CDR1 SGHNT, CDR2 YENEEA. CDR3 sequence reads: CASTRLAGGGEQFF. The CDR3 DNA reads as TGTGCCAGCACCAGACTAGCGGGAGGGGGGGAGCAGTTCTTC.

This chain links TRBV6-1 with TRBJ2-3; 16 bases line up with TRBD2. CDR1 and CDR2 (germline): MNHNS, SASEGT. The CDR3 extends over 18 amino acids. J was trimmed by 5 bases and V by 3 bases; bases with no gene match: 8. CDR3 nucleotides: TGTGCCAGCAGTGATGGGACTAGCGGGAGGGCCGGAGTAGATACGCAGTATTTT. As protein: CASSDGTSGRAGVDTQYF.

J is TRBJ2-7 and V is TRBV27; 7 nucleotides line up with TRBD2. J lost 4 bases, V lost 9 bases, and 15 bases had no gene match. CDR3 size: 15 residues. CDR1 is MNHEY and CDR2 is SMNVEV in the germline V gene (reference sequence). CDR3 region: CASPETRGVRYEQYF. DNA for the CDR3: TGTGCCAGTCCCGAGACCCGGGGGGTGAGGTACGAGCAGTACTTC.

The rearrangement joins TRBV28 to TRBJ2-2; tentatively, D is TRBD1 (6 bases). Per germline, CDR1 MDHEN and CDR2 SYDVKM. The ends were cut back, 5 bases at V and 9 bases at J, with 10 bases in the middle. The CDR3 has 12 residues. CDR3 residues: CASSEGDRELFF. DNA of the CDR3: TGTGCCAGCAGTGAGGGGGACAGGGAGCTGTTTTTT.

J is TRBJ2-1 and V is TRBV2; 7 nucleotides align to TRBD2. Germline CDR1 is SNHLY and CDR2 is FYNNEI. The CDR3 length is 15 residues. V shed 8 bases and J 8 bases; nucleotides not matched to a gene: 15. CDR3 in amino acids: CASSLPRGSLHEQFF. The CDR3 coding sequence is TGTGCCAGCTCTTTGCCCCGCGGGAGTCTCCATGAGCAGTTCTTC.

The genes are TRBV6-6 and TRBJ1-3; D might be TRBD1 (6 bases). CDR1 and CDR2 (germline): MNHNY, SVGAGI (reference sequence). The CDR3 contains 15 residues. V lost 6 bases to trimming and J lost 2 bases, with 14 bases between them. The CDR3 DNA follows: TGTGCCAGCAGCACGGACAGAAGCACTGGAAACACCATATATTTT. Translating gives CASSTDRSTGNTIYF.

The chain has TRBV12-2 and TRBJ2-2; the table's TRBD2 call for D was not verified on the DNA. TRBV12-2 is a pseudogene. CDR3 length: 16 residues. CDR3 region: CASRLRGLLKVGELFF. The CDR3, as DNA: TGTGCAAGTCGCTTACGGGGACTTCTTAAGGTCGGGGAGCTGTTTTTT.

The chain couples TRBV10-3 to TRBJ2-3; the match to TRBD2 covers 12 bases. Trimming at V came to 0 bases and at J to 0 bases, leaving 1 base not matched to a gene. CDR1 is ENHRY and CDR2 is SYGVKD in the germline V gene. The CDR3 totals 17 residues. The CDR3 protein is CAISESTSGSSTDTQYF. CDR3 bases: TGTGCCATCAGTGAGTCGACTAGCGGGAGTAGCACAGATACGCAGTATTTT.

The chain links TRBV30 to TRBJ2-3; the D is unclear. With 1 base removed from V and 0 bases from J, the gap between germline ends came to 11 bases. The CDR3 has 15 residues. Germline values: CDR1 GTSNPN, CDR2 SVGIG (reference sequence). The DNA for the CDR3 is TGTGCCTGGAGTGATCCCGGTGCTAGCACAGATACGCAGTATTTT. Its translation: CAWSDPGASTDTQYF.

The V call is TRBV11-2, the J call TRBJ2-1; 9 nucleotides line up with TRBD1. The CDR3 runs 13 residues. J was trimmed by 7 bases and V by 3 bases; bases with no gene match: 1. Germline loops: CDR1 SGHAT, CDR2 FQNNGV. The CDR3 loop reads CASSFGQGNEQFF. The CDR3 nucleotides read TGTGCCAGCAGCTTCGGACAGGGGAATGAGCAGTTCTTC.

The chain links TRBV19 to TRBJ2-7; TRBD2 might be the D (5 bases). V dropped 3 bases and J dropped 7 bases, with 7 bases sitting between them. The germline V gene has CDR1 LNHDA and CDR2 SQIVND (reference sequence). The CDR3 has 11 residues. The CDR3 sequence is CASSIGVEQYF. As DNA, the CDR3 is TGTGCCAGTAGTATCGGGGTGGAGCAGTACTTC.

The CDR3 loop reads CASSRGGYGYTF. In DNA form, the CDR3 reads TGTGCCAGCAGTCGGGGGGGGTATGGCTACACCTTC. The V and J genes are TRBV12-3 or TRBV12-4 and TRBJ1-2; possible D gene TRBD1, 5 bases. Trimming took off 5 bases at V and 5 bases at J, with 9 bases between the two ends. The CDR3 extends over 12 amino acids.

The chain links TRBV9 to TRBJ2-3; perhaps TRBD1 as D (5 bases). CDR3 length: 15 residues. Germline lookup yields CDR1 SGDLS and CDR2 YYNGEE. Trimming cost V 3 bases and J 5 bases, with 16 bases left between them. The CDR3 nucleotides read TGTGCCAGCAGCGCCTCCTTGGAACAGGTAGATACGCAGTATTTT. The encoded protein is CASSASLEQVDTQYF. The full variable domain, with the rest looked up from reference TRBV9 and TRBJ2-3, is DSGVTQTPKHLITATGQRVTLRCSPRSGDLSVYWYQQSLDQGLQFLIQYYNGEERAKGNILERFSAQQFPDLHSELNLSSLELGDSALYFCASSASLEQVDTQYFGPGTRLTVL.

This chain uses TRBV4-1 with TRBJ2-1; 7 bases are a match to TRBD1. V dropped 0 bases and J dropped 4; count of bases not matched to a gene: 3. The germline CDR1 and CDR2 sequences are MGHRA and YSYEKL. The CDR3 extends over 15 amino acids. The CDR3 bases are TGCGCCAGCAGCCAAGATGGGACAGAATACAATGAGCAGTTCTTC. Its translation: CASSQDGTEYNEQFF.

This chain links TRBV5-1 with TRBJ1-4, with D unclear. Germline CDR1 SGHRS, CDR2 YFSETQ. V dropped 4 bases and J dropped 0 bases, with 10 bases sitting between them. CDR3 length: 15 residues. The CDR3 is CASSQDGTTNEKLFF. CDR3 nucleotides: TGCGCCAGCAGCCAGGACGGGACAACTAATGAAAAACTGTTTTTT.

The chain has TRBV11-2 and TRBJ2-1; 8 bases agree with TRBD2. This CDR3 has 14 amino acids. V dropped 6 bases and J dropped 3; count of bases not matched to a gene: 4. The germline V gene encodes CDR1 SGHAT and CDR2 FQNNGV. The CDR3 region is CASRSGSHYNEQFF. CDR3 DNA: TGTGCCAGCAGGAGCGGGAGCCACTACAATGAGCAGTTCTTC.

V is TRBV29-1 and J is TRBJ2-5; 7 nucleotides match TRBD2. CDR3 length: 17 residues. V shed 2 bases and J 3 bases; nucleotides not matched to a gene: 15. CDR1 and CDR2 (germline): SQVTM, ANQGSEA. The CDR3 DNA reads as TGCAGCGTTGAAAAGCAGTCGGCAGGGAGGGGCGAAGAGACCCAGTACTTC. Its translation: CSVEKQSAGRGEETQYF. Filled out from reference TRBV29-1 and TRBJ2-5, the complete variable domain reads SAVISQKPSRDICQRGTSLTIQCQVDSQVTMMFWYRQQPGQSLTLIATANQGSEATYESGFVIDKFPISRPNLTFSTLTVSNMSPEDSSIYLCSVEKQSAGRGEETQYFGPGTRLLVL.

The V call is TRBV5-4, the J call TRBJ2-7, with 7 bases lining up with TRBD1. Germline V lookup: CDR1 SGHNT, CDR2 YYREEE (reference sequence). The CDR3 is 14 residues long. The V segment lost 3 bases and the J segment 5 bases; nucleotides outside the gene matches: 8. In nucleotides, the CDR3 is TGTGCCAGCAGCTCGGGACAGAGTTTCCACGAGCAGTACTTC. Its protein is CASSSGQSFHEQYF. Variable domain in full (rest from reference TRBV5-4 and TRBJ2-7): ETGVTQSPTHLIKTRGQQVTLRCSSQSGHNTVSWYQQALGQGPQFIFQYYREEENGRGNFPPRFSGLQFPNYSSELNVNALELDDSALYLCASSSGQSFHEQYFGPGTRLTVT.

The gene calls are TRBV5-8 and TRBJ2-3, with D perhaps TRBD2 (5 bases). CDR1 is SGHTS and CDR2 is YDEGEE in the germline V gene. The V end was cut by 0 bases, the J end by 0 bases, with 11 bases between. The CDR3 loop spans 16 amino acids. The CDR3 region has the DNA TGTGCCAGCAGCTTGGAAAGCGACTATAGCACAGATACGCAGTATTTT. Translating gives CASSLESDYSTDTQYF. The full variable domain, its missing parts supplied by reference TRBV5-8 and TRBJ2-3, is EAGVTQSPTHLIKTRGQQATLRCSPISGHTSVYWYQQALGLGLQFLLWYDEGEERNRGNFPPRFSGRQFPNYSSELNVNALELEDSALYLCASSLESDYSTDTQYFGPGTRLTVL.

This sequence joins TRBV28 and TRBJ1-5; D is unclear. V lost 2 bases to trimming and J lost 5 bases, with 10 bases between them. The germline CDR1 and CDR2 sequences are MDHEN and SYDVKM. The CDR3 runs to 14 residues. As DNA, the CDR3 is TGTGCCAGCAGTTTAGGGGAGGTGTATCAGCCCCAGCATTTT. Translated: CASSLGEVYQPQHF.

V gene TRBV5-1 combines with J gene TRBJ2-1, with 9 bases identical to TRBD2. Per the germline V gene, CDR1 is SGHRS and CDR2 is YFSETQ. The CDR3 is made up of 18 amino acids. The J segment lost 7 bases and the V segment lost 2 bases, leaving 16 bases of the junction unmatched. The CDR3 sequence is CASSFLPPLAGTRNEQFF. In nucleotides, the CDR3 is TGCGCCAGCAGCTTCCTCCCACCCCTAGCGGGAACTCGGAATGAGCAGTTCTTC.

The gene calls are TRBV28 and TRBJ1-1; 8 nucleotides line up with TRBD1. Germline CDR1 reads MDHEN; CDR2 reads SYDVKM. With V trimmed by 6 bases and J by 4 bases, 4 bases remained unmatched. The CDR3 length is 13 residues. The DNA of the CDR3 is TGTGCCAGCAGAGACAGGGGAGGCACTGAAGCTTTCTTT. Translated: CASRDRGGTEAFF.

This clone came up once. This chain joins TRBV11-1 and TRBJ2-7; 7 nucleotides agree with TRBD2. CDR1 is SGHAT and CDR2 is FQDESV in the germline V gene (reference sequence). The CDR3 has 13 amino acids. Trimming took 1 base from V and 6 from J; bases not matched to a gene: 3. Here the CDR3 reads CASSLGTGGEQYF. As DNA, the CDR3 is TGTGCCAGCAGCTTAGGAACGGGGGGCGAGCAGTACTTC.